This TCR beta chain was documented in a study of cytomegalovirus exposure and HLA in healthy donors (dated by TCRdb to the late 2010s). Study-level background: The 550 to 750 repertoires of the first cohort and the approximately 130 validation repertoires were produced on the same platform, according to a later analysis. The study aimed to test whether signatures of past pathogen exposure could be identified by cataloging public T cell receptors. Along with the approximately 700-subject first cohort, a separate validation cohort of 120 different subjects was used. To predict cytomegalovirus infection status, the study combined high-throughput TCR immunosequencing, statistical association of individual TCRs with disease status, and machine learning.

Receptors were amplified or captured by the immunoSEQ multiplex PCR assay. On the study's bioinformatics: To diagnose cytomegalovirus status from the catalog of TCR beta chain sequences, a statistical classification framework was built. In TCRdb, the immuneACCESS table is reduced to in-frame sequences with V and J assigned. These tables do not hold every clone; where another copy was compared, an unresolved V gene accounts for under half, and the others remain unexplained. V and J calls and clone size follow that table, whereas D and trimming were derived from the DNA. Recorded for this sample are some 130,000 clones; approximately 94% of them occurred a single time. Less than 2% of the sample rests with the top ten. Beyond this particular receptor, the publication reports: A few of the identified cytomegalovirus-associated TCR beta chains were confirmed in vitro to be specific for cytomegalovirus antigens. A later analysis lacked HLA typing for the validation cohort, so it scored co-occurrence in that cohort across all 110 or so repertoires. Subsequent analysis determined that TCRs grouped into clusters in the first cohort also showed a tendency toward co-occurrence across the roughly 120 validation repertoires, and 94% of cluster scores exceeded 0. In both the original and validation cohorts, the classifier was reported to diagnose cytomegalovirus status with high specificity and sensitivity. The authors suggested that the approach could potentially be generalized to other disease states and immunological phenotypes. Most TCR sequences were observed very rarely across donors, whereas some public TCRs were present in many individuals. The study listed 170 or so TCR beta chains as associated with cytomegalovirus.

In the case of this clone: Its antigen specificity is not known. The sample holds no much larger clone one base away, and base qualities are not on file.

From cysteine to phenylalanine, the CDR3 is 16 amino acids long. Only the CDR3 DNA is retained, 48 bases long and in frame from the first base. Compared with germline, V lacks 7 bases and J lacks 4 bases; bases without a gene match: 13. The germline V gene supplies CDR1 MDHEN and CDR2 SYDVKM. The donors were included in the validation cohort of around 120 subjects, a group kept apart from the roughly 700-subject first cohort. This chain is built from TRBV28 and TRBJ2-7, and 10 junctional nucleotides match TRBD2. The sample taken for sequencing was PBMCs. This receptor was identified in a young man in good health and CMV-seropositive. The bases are TGTGCCAGCACCCGATCAGGAACTAGCGGGACTTACGAGCAGTACTTC. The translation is CASTRSGTSGTYEQYF.